This passage covers 6 T cell receptor beta chains from one sample sequenced in a study of regulatory T cells in long-lasting Graves disease. CDR3 regions were amplified by Arm-PCR using iRepertoire HTBI primers to build TCR beta libraries. A single record per CDR3 protein comes from TCRdb applying MiXCR to the multiplex PCR reads. The repertoire holds about 610,000 distinct CDR3 sequences, with about 15% as singletons. Time point of the sample: newly diagnosed GD, antithyroid drugs for less than 3 months. TCR sequences were obtained from RNA taken from PBMCs. These same records also appear under a second study, on T cells in Graves' hyperthyroidism and ophthalmopathy.

This material consisted of peripheral blood mononuclear cells (PBMCs), taken at new diagnosis, from a patient treated with antithyroid drugs. The source of these receptors is a man aged 18 to 35 with Graves disease.

This clonotype appeared a few times. The rearrangement joins TRBV19 to TRBJ2-3; 10 nucleotides line up with TRBD2. Germline V gives CDR1 LNHDA, CDR2 SQIVND (reference sequence). This CDR3 contains 16 residues. V dropped 6 bases and J dropped 0; count of bases not matched to a gene: 6. The CDR3 region is CASSILAGTSTDTQYF. In DNA form, the CDR3 reads TGTGCCAGTAGCATACTAGCGGGGACTAGCACAGATACGCAGTATTTT.

The rearrangement uses TRBV27 and TRBJ2-7; D uncertain. The CDR3 sequence is 16 residues long. V was pared by 5 bases and J by 0 bases, with 17 bases between. Germline assignment: CDR1 MNHEY and CDR2 SMNVEV (reference sequence). In DNA, the CDR3 is TGTGCCAGCAGTCGGCAACCGGGCCTTAACTCCTACGAGCAGTACTTC. Translation gives CASSRQPGLNSYEQYF.

This clonotype was seen repeatedly, ten times or more. V and J are TRBV7-3 and TRBJ2-1, with unresolved D. The better agreement between TRBJ2-5 and the DNA end casts doubt on the J call. The CDR3 consists of 13 residues. From germline, CDR1 is SGHTA and CDR2 FQGTGA. The CDR3 nucleotides read TGTGCCAGCAGCCGGGCCAACCAAGAGACCCAGTACTTC. This translates into CASSRANQETQYF.

This clonotype showed up many times. This chain joins TRBV27 and TRBJ2-5, with 9 nucleotides matching TRBD2. The J segment lost 0 bases and the V segment lost 2 bases, leaving 7 bases of the junction unmatched. The length of the CDR3 is 17 residues. Germline CDR1 and CDR2: MNHEY and SMNVEV (reference sequence). In DNA, the CDR3 is TGTGCCAGCAGTTTACAGTCTAGCGGGGCCTACCAAGAGACCCAGTACTTC. It specifies CASSLQSSGAYQETQYF.

This clonotype has a count of ten or more. The chain couples TRBV6-4 to TRBJ2-2, with 9 bases identical to TRBD2. V lost 5 bases to trimming and J lost 2 bases; unmatched junction nucleotides: 15. Germline V gene lookup returns CDR1 MRHNA and CDR2 SNTAGT. The CDR3 extends over 19 amino acids. The CDR3: CASSPGLAFRRGNTGELFF. For the CDR3, the DNA is TGTGCCAGCAGTCCGGGACTAGCTTTCCGCAGGGGAAACACCGGGGAGCTGTTTTTT.

The chain joins TRBV15 to TRBJ2-5; tentative D call: TRBD2 (6 bases). V shed 3 bases and J shed 2 bases, with 19 bases lying between them. CDR3 length: 17 amino acids. Germline V gene sequence: CDR1 LNHNV, CDR2 YYDKDF (reference sequence). CDR3 residues: CATSRYGGVQIQETQYF. The CDR3 DNA is TGTGCCACCAGCAGGTACGGGGGAGTACAGATACAAGAGACCCAGTACTTC.